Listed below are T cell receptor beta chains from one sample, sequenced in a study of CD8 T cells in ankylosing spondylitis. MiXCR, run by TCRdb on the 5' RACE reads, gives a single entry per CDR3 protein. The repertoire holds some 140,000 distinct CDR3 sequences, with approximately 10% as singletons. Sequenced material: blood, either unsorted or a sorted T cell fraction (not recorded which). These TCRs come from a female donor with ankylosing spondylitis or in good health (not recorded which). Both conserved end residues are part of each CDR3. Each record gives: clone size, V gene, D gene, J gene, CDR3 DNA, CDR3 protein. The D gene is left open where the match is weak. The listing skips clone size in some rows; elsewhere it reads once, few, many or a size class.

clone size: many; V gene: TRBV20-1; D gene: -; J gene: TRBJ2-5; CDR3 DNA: TGCAGTGCTAGAGATTTGGGACGGGGCCAAGAGACCCAGTACTTC; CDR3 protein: CSARDLGRGQETQYF
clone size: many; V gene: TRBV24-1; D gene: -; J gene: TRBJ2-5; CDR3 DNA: TGTGCCACCAGGGACTCGAACCAAGAGACCCAGTACTTC; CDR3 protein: CATRDSNQETQYF
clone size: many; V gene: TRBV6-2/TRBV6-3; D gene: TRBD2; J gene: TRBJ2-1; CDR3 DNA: TGTGCCAGCAGTCCCCTTGAGGGACTAGCGGGGTACAATGAGCAGTTCTTC; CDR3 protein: CASSPLEGLAGYNEQFF
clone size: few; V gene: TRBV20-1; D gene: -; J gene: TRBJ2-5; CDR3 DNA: TGCAGTGCTAGTTATATGGCGGGGCAGACCCAGTACTTC; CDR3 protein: CSASYMAGQTQYF
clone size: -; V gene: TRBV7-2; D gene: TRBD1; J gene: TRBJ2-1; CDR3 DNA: TGTGCCAGCCGGCCCGGGACAGGGTATTACAATGAGCAGTTCTTC; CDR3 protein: CASRPGTGYYNEQFF
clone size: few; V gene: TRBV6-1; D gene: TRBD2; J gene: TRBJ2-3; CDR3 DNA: TGTGCCAGCACCCCATTTATAGGACTAGCGGGAGGAGATACGCAGTATTTT; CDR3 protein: CASTPFIGLAGGDTQYF
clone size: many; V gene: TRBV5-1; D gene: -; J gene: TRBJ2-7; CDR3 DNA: TGCGCCAGCAGCTTCCGGGACGGATACGAGCAGTACTTC; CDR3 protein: CASSFRDGYEQYF
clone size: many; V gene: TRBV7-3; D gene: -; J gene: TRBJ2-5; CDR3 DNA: TGTGCCAGCAGCTTGGGGGACGGGGCAGAGACCCAGTACTTC; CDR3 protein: CASSLGDGAETQYF
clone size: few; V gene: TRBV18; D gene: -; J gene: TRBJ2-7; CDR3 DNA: TGTGCCAGCTCACCAATCGTCCGGGAACACGAGCAGTACTTC; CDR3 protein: CASSPIVREHEQYF
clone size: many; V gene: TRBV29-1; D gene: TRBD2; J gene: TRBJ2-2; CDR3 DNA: TGCAGCGTCGAAGGGCGGGAGGGAACCGGGGAGCTGTTTTTT; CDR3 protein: CSVEGREGTGELFF
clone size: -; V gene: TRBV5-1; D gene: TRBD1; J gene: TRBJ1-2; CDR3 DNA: TGCGCCAGCAGCTTGGTAACAGGGGAAACCAACTATGGCTACACCTTC; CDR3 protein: CASSLVTGETNYGYTF
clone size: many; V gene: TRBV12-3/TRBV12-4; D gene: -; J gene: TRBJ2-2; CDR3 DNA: TGTGCCAGCAGCCCCCGGGGGAGTTGGACCGGGGAGCTGTTTTTT; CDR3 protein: CASSPRGSWTGELFF
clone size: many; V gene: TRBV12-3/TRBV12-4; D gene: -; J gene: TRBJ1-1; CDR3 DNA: TGTGCCTCGTTACTACGCCCTGGGGCGGGGGGTGAAGCTTTCTTT; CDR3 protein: CASLLRPGAGGEAFF
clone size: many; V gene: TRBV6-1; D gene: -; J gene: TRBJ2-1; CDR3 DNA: TGTGCCAGCAGTGTGACAGACAACTCCTACAATGAGCAGTTCTTC; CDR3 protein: CASSVTDNSYNEQFF
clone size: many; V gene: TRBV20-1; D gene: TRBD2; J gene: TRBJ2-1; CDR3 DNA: TGCAGTGGAGGCGGGAGCCCCAGTGAGCAGTTCTTC; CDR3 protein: CSGGGSPSEQFF
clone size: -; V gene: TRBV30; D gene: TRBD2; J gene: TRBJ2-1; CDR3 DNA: TGTGCCCGGGACCCCCGCCCGGGACTAGGGGGTAGGGAGCAGTTCTTC; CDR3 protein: CARDPRPGLGGREQFF
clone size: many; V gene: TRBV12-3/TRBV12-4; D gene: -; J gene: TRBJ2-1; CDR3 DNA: TGTGCCAGCGGGACTCGGTTTAACAATGAGCAGTTCTTC; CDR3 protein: CASGTRFNNEQFF
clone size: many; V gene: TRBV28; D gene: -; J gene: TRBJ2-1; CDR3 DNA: TGTGCCAGTTTAAATGAGCAGTTCTTC; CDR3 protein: CASLNEQFF
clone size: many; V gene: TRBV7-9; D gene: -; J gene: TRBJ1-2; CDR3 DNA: TGTGCCAGCAGCCCCCGAGGCCCCAGCTATGGCTACACCTTC; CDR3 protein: CASSPRGPSYGYTF
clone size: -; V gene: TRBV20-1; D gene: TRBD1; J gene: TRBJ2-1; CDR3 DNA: TGCAGTGCTAGACCGGGACAGAGCCTCAATGAGCAGTTCTTC; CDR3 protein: CSARPGQSLNEQFF
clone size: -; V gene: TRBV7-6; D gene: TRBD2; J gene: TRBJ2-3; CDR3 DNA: TGTGCCAGCAGCTTAGATTCTAGCGGGAGGGCAGATACGCAGTATTTT; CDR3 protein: CASSLDSSGRADTQYF
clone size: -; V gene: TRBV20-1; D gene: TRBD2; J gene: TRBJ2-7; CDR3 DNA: TGCAGTGCTGTAACTAGCGGGGGCTACGAGCAGTACTTC; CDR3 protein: CSAVTSGGYEQYF
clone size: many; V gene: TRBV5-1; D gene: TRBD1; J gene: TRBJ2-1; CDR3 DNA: TGCGCTAGCAGCTTGATAGGGGGCGAAAATGAGCAGTTCTTC; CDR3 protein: CASSLIGGENEQFF
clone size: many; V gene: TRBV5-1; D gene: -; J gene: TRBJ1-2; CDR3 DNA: TGCGCCAGCAGCTTGGAAAAGGGTGGCTACACCTTC; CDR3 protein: CASSLEKGGYTF
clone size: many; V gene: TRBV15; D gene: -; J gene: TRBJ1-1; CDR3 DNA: TGTGCCACCAGCAGAGATTTCACTGAAGCTTTCTTT; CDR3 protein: CATSRDFTEAFF
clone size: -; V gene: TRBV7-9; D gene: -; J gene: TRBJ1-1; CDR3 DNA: TGTGCCAGCAGCTTACAGGGAAGTGAAACTGAAGCTTTCTTT; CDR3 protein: CASSLQGSETEAFF
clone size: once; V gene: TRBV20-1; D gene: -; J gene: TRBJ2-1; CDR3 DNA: TGCAGTGCTAGAGAAGGCGGCTCCTACAATGAGCAGTTCTTC; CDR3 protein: CSAREGGSYNEQFF
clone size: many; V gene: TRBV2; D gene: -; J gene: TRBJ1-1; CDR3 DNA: TGTGCCAGCAGTGAACCCAGGGTCAGGAACACTGAAGCTTTCTTT; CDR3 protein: CASSEPRVRNTEAFF
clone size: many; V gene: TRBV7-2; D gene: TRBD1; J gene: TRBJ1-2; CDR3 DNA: TGTGCCAGCAGCGGACAGGGGGGCTATGGCTACACCTTC; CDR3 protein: CASSGQGGYGYTF
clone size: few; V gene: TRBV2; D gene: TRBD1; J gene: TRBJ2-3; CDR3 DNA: TGTGCCAGCATCAGATCCGGGACAGAGGGCACAGATACGCAGTATTTT; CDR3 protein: CASIRSGTEGTDTQYF
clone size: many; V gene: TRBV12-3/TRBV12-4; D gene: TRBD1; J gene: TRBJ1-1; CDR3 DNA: TGTGCCAGCAGTTTCGGCCAGGGGGGCACTGAAGCTTTCTTT; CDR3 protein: CASSFGQGGTEAFF
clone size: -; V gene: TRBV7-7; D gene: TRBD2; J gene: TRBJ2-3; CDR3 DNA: TGTGCCAGCAGTTTTAGCGGGGCCCCCACAGATACGCAGTATTTT; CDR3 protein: CASSFSGAPTDTQYF
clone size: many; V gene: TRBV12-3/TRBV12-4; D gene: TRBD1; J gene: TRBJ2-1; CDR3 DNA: TGTGCCAGCAGTCCACCGTTTACCGGGACAGGTTACAATGAGCAGTTCTTC; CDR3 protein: CASSPPFTGTGYNEQFF
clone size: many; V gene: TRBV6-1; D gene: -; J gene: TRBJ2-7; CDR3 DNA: TGTGCCAGCAGTGATATTGCCTACGAGCAGTACTTC; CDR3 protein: CASSDIAYEQYF
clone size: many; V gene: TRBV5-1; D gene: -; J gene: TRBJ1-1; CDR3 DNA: TGCGCCAGCAGCTTGGGAGGGACAAAGAACACTGAAGCTTTCTTT; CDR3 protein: CASSLGGTKNTEAFF
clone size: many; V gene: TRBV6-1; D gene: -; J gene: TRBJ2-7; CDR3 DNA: TGTGCCAGCAGTGAAATTTACAGCTACGAGCAGTACTTC; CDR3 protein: CASSEIYSYEQYF
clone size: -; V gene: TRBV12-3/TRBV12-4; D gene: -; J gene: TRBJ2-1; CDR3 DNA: TGTGCCAGCACCCCAGGGGGTACTAGCCGGGGGGAGGAGCAGTTCTTC; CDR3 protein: CASTPGGTSRGEEQFF
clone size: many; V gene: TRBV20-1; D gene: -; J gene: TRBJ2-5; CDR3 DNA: TGCAGTGCTAGCCCAGCGGGTATCCAAGAGACCCAGTACTTC; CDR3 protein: CSASPAGIQETQYF
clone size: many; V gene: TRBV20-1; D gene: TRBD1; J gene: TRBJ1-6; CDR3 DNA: TGCAGTGCTAGAGATTTGGGACAGGGCAATTCACCCCTCCACTTT; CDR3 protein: CSARDLGQGNSPLHF
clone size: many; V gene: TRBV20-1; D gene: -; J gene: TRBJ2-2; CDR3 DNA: TGCAGTGCTGGCTCGTGGGGGGACGGGGAGCTGTTTTTT; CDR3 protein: CSAGSWGDGELFF
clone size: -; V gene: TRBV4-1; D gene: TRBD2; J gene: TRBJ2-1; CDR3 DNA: TGCGCCAGCAGCCCAGCGGGAGGGCCTGGGAATGAGCAGTTCTTC; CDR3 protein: CASSPAGGPGNEQFF
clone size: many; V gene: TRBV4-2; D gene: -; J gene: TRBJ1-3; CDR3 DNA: TGTGCCAGCAGCATCCTAGTGGACAGCTCTGGAAACACCATATATTTT; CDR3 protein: CASSILVDSSGNTIYF
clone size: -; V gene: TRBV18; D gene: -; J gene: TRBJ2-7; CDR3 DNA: TGTGCCAGCCACGGCCAGACAGGCGCCTACGAGCAGTACTTC; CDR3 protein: CASHGQTGAYEQYF
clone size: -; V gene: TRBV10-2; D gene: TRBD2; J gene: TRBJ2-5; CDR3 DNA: TGCGCCAGCAGGCCCGGACTAGCGGGGACAGAGACCCAGTACTTC; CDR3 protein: CASRPGLAGTETQYF
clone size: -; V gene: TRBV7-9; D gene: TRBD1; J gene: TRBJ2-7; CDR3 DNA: TGTGCCAGCAGCTTACGAGGGGGCCGGTACGAGCAGTACTTC; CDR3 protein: CASSLRGGRYEQYF
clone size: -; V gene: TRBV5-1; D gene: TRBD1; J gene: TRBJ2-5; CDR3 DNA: TGCGCCAGCGTAAAGCCAGGGGGCCTCACGTTGATAGAGACCCAGTACTTC; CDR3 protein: CASVKPGGLTLIETQYF
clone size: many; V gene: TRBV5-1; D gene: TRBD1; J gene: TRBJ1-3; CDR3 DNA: TGCGCCAGCAGCCCCGGGACAGCCGGAAACACCATATATTTT; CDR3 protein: CASSPGTAGNTIYF
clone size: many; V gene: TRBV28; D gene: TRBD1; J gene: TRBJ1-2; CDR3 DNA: TGTGCCAGCAGTTTACCCCAGGGGGTGTCCTATGGCTACACCTTC; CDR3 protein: CASSLPQGVSYGYTF
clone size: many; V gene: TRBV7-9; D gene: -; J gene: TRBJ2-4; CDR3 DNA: TGTGCCAGCATCGGAGGTGGGGGAATGGCCATTCAGTACTTC; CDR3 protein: CASIGGGGMAIQYF
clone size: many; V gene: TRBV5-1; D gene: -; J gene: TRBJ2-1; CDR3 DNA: TGCGCCAGCAGCGTGGAATACAATGAGCAGTTCTTC; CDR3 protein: CASSVEYNEQFF
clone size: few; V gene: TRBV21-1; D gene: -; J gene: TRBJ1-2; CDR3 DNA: TGTGCCAGCAGCCTGGGGACAGGCCTCCATGGCTACACCTTC; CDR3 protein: CASSLGTGLHGYTF
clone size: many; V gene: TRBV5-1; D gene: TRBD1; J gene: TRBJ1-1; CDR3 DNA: TGCGCCAGCACCCTCATGCCCCGGGACAGGTGGACTGAAGCTTTCTTT; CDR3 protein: CASTLMPRDRWTEAFF